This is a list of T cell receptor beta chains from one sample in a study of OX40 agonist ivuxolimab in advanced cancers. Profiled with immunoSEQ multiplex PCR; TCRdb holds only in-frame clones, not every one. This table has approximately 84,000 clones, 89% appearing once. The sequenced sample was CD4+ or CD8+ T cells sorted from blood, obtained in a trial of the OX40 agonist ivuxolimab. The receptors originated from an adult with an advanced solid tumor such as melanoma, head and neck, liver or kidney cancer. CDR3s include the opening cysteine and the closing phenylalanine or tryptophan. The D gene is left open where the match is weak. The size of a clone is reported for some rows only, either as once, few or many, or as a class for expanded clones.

CASSPDRRPAGEQFF	TGTGCCAGCAGCCCGGACCGGAGGCCCGCGGGGGAGCAGTTCTTC	TRBJ2-1	.	.	TRBV11-2
CAIRRTGERNTIYF	TGTGCCATCAGACGGACAGGGGAGAGAAACACCATATATTTT	TRBJ1-3	TRBD1	.	TRBV10-3
CASSSPLQNRGREQYF	TGTGCCAGCAGTTCTCCACTCCAGAACAGGGGACGCGAGCAGTACTTC	TRBJ2-7	TRBD1	.	TRBV27
CSVAIAETEQFF	TGCAGCGTTGCGATAGCGGAAACCGAGCAGTTCTTC	TRBJ2-1	.	few	TRBV29-1
CASSLGQAKGPLEAFF	TGTGCCAGCAGCTTAGGCCAGGCGAAAGGGCCACTTGAAGCTTTCTTT	TRBJ1-1	.	.	TRBV11-2
CASSLQTTFTYEQYF	TGCGCCAGCAGCTTGCAGACGACCTTCACCTACGAGCAGTACTTC	TRBJ2-7	.	.	TRBV5-1
CASSMWSQGMRNTEAFF	TGTGCCAGTAGTATGTGGTCCCAGGGAATGAGGAACACTGAAGCTTTCTTT	TRBJ1-1	.	.	TRBV19
CASSIDLISGYGNYGYTF	TGTGCCAGTAGTATAGATCTGATATCGGGTTACGGGAACTATGGCTACACCTTC	TRBJ1-2	.	few	TRBV19
CASSASPPGLAGEAGELFF	TGTGCCAGCAGCGCCAGCCCCCCGGGACTAGCGGGAGAGGCCGGGGAGCTGTTTTTT	TRBJ2-2	TRBD2	.	TRBV7-3
CAISESSGGSYNEQFF	TGTGCCATCAGTGAATCGTCGGGCGGGAGCTACAATGAGCAGTTCTTC	TRBJ2-1	TRBD2	.	TRBV10-3
CASSLSQAGVKETQYF	TGCGCCAGCAGCTTGTCCCAAGCGGGGGTCAAAGAGACCCAGTACTTC	TRBJ2-5	TRBD2	.	TRBV5-1
CASSGTATNEKLFF	TGTGCCAGCAGTGGGACAGCAACTAATGAAAAACTGTTTTTT	TRBJ1-4	.	.	TRBV2
CASSQAGVRYGYTF	TGTGCCAGCAGCCAAGCAGGGGTTCGCTATGGCTACACCTTC	TRBJ1-2	.	.	TRBV14
CASSLLEAGGTGELFF	TGTGCCAGCAGCTTATTAGAAGCGGGGGGCACCGGGGAGCTGTTTTTT	TRBJ2-2	TRBD2	.	TRBV7-3
CASSFGGMNTEAFF	TGCGCCAGCAGTTTTGGGGGCATGAACACTGAAGCTTTCTTT	TRBJ1-1	.	.	TRBV10-1
CASSVVRPGLYTF	TGTGCCAGCAGTGTGGTCAGACCGGGCCTCTACACCTTC	TRBJ1-2	.	.	TRBV6-1
CASGDRGNYGYTF	TGTGCCAGCGGGGACAGGGGGAACTATGGCTACACCTTC	TRBJ1-2	TRBD1	.	TRBV27
CASSLAGDYGYTF	TGTGCCAGCAGCTTGGCCGGGGATTATGGCTACACCTTC	TRBJ1-2	.	few	TRBV5-4
CASSVVSYNTEAFF	TGTGCCAGCAGCGTAGTTTCCTACAACACTGAAGCTTTCTTT	TRBJ1-1	.	once	TRBV9
CASSEREQETQYF	TGTGCCAGCAGTGAGAGGGAACAAGAGACCCAGTACTTC	TRBJ2-5	.	.	TRBV6-4
CASSLGGTFNSPLHF	TGTGCCAGCAGCTTAGGGGGGACATTCAATTCACCCCTCCACTTT	TRBJ1-6	.	.	TRBV11-2
CASSPGQGTEAFF	TGCGCCAGCAGCCCGGGCCAGGGCACTGAAGCTTTCTTT	TRBJ1-1	.	.	TRBV5-1
CASSPDGGGYSNQPQHF	TGTGCCAGCAGCCCCGACGGCGGGGGTTATAGCAATCAGCCCCAGCATTTT	TRBJ1-5	.	.	TRBV7-9
CASSLFQGNSNTEAFF	TGTGCCAGCAGCTTATTTCAAGGCAACTCGAACACTGAAGCTTTCTTT	TRBJ1-1	.	.	TRBV7-6
CASSLNREVNEQFF	TGTGCCAGCAGCTTAAACAGGGAGGTCAATGAGCAGTTCTTC	TRBJ2-1	.	few	TRBV7-3
CASSGQQGASYEQYF	TGTGCCAGCAGCGGGCAACAGGGGGCTTCCTACGAGCAGTACTTC	TRBJ2-7	TRBD1	once	TRBV7-9
CASSPHSLGTAADTQYF	TGTGCCAGCTCACCACATAGCCTCGGGACAGCGGCAGATACGCAGTATTTT	TRBJ2-3	TRBD1	.	TRBV18
CASSLEVAAGVNTEAFF	TGTGCCAGCAGCTTAGAGGTGGCGGCAGGGGTCAACACTGAAGCTTTCTTT	TRBJ1-1	.	.	TRBV7-2
CASSFGPGYGYTF	TGTGCCAGCAGTTTCGGTCCTGGCTATGGCTACACCTTC	TRBJ1-2	.	.	TRBV27
CASSLNPTANNEKLFF	TGTGCCAGCAGCTTAAACCCGACAGCTAATAATGAAAAACTGTTTTTT	TRBJ1-4	.	once	TRBV7-3
CASSLSGVAVAEQFF	TGTGCCAGCAGTTTAAGCGGGGTCGCGGTGGCTGAGCAGTTCTTC	TRBJ2-1	TRBD2	.	TRBV27
CASSSGLAGQETQYF	TGCGCCAGCAGCAGCGGACTAGCGGGTCAAGAGACCCAGTACTTC	TRBJ2-5	TRBD2	.	TRBV5-1
CASSSGLAGQETQYF	TGCGCCAGCAGCTCCGGACTAGCGGGACAAGAGACCCAGTACTTC	TRBJ2-5	TRBD2	.	TRBV5-1
CASSSAKKTGSPSGANVLTF	TGTGCCAGCAGCTCGGCGAAGAAGACAGGGTCACCCTCTGGGGCCAACGTCCTGACTTTC	TRBJ2-6	TRBD1	.	TRBV5-4
CASSTGGGGQPQHF	TGTGCCAGCAGTACAGGGGGCGGTGGGCAGCCCCAGCATTTT	TRBJ1-5	TRBD1	.	TRBV5-4
CASGSGNTIYF	TGTGCCAGCGGCTCCGGAAACACCATATATTTT	TRBJ1-3	.	.	TRBV6-5
CASSGPRGSGSNQPQHF	TGTGCCAGCAGTGGACCAAGGGGATCTGGTAGCAATCAGCCCCAGCATTTT	TRBJ1-5	.	.	TRBV6-1
CASSLSPNTGELFF	TGTGCCAGCAGCCTCAGTCCGAACACCGGGGAGCTGTTTTTT	TRBJ2-2	.	.	TRBV9
CASSLAGTGTNEKLFF	TGCGCCAGCAGCTTGGCCGGCACAGGGACTAATGAAAAACTGTTTTTT	TRBJ1-4	.	.	TRBV5-1
CASSQGLVGQETQYF	TGTGCCAGCAGTCAGGGGTTGGTCGGCCAAGAGACCCAGTACTTC	TRBJ2-5	.	.	TRBV9
CASSYQQNYEQYF	TGTGCCAGCAGTTACCAACAAAACTACGAGCAGTACTTC	TRBJ2-7	.	.	TRBV6-5
CASSFGTEVNSGNTIYF	TGCGCCAGCAGCTTTGGGACAGAGGTCAACTCTGGAAACACCATATATTTT	TRBJ1-3	TRBD1	.	TRBV5-1
CASSQDPYGAKNIQYF	TGCGCCAGCAGCCAGGACCCCTACGGAGCCAAAAACATTCAGTACTTC	TRBJ2-4	.	once	TRBV4-3
CASRDAGTPYEQYF	TGTGCCAGCAGGGATGCCGGGACACCCTACGAGCAGTACTTC	TRBJ2-7	.	.	TRBV28
CASSLRQANYGYTF	TGTGCCAGCAGTTTAAGACAGGCTAACTATGGCTACACCTTC	TRBJ1-2	.	.	TRBV28
CASSLIGQGMRSSYEQYF	TGTGCCAGCTCACTGATTGGACAGGGAATGAGAAGCTCCTACGAGCAGTACTTC	TRBJ2-7	TRBD1	.	TRBV18
CASSEVGRGNTEAFF	TGTGCCAGCAGTGAAGTGGGCAGGGGAAACACTGAAGCTTTCTTT	TRBJ1-1	.	.	TRBV6-1
CASGALITEAFF	TGTGCCAGCGGCGCTTTGATTACTGAAGCTTTCTTT	TRBJ1-1	.	.	TRBV7-3
CASMPFPGGTEAFF	TGTGCCAGCATGCCCTTTCCAGGGGGGACTGAAGCTTTCTTT	TRBJ1-1	TRBD1	.	TRBV2
CATQRGGPIGELFF	TGTGCCACCCAGCGGGGGGGGCCAATCGGGGAGCTGTTTTTT	TRBJ2-2	TRBD2	.	TRBV2
CASSPHVSKLRNTEAFF	TGTGCCAGCAGCCCCCATGTTAGTAAGCTTAGGAACACTGAAGCTTTCTTT	TRBJ1-1	.	.	TRBV14
CASSIQIRGRETQYF	TGTGCCAGCAGTATTCAGATCAGGGGGCGAGAGACCCAGTACTTC	TRBJ2-5	TRBD1	.	TRBV27
CAWSASQGSYGYTF	TGTGCCTGGAGTGCCTCACAGGGTAGCTATGGCTACACCTTC	TRBJ1-2	.	.	TRBV30
CASSLAVRGPYTF	TGTGCCAGCAGCTTAGCCGTGCGGGGGCCCTACACCTTC	TRBJ1-2	.	.	TRBV11-2